Listed below are T cell receptor beta chains from one sample, sequenced in a study of T cells in Graves' hyperthyroidism and ophthalmopathy. TCRdb processed the multiplex PCR reads anew with MiXCR; each CDR3 protein has one entry. The table shows roughly 710,000 distinct CDR3 sequences, with under 45% occurring only once. The specimen was blood. The receptors derive from a woman aged 40 to 55 with Graves' hyperthyroidism. Each CDR3 is given with its conserved first and last residue. The D gene is left open where the match is weak. The size field is filled for only some rows; it gives once, few, many or a size class.

CDR3 protein | CDR3 DNA | clone size | J gene | V gene | D gene
CASSQEGGDEQYF | TGCGCCAGCAGCCAAGAGGGGGGGGACGAGCAGTACTTC | - | TRBJ2-7 | TRBV4-3 | TRBD2
CASSVTIGPGNTIYF | TGTGCCAGCAGCGTTACGATAGGGCCTGGAAACACCATATATTTT | few | TRBJ1-3 | TRBV7-2 | -
CASRRDGGNMNTEAFF | TGTGCCAGCAGAAGAGACGGAGGGAACATGAACACTGAAGCTTTCTTT | - | TRBJ1-1 | TRBV4-2 | -
CASSFRGIYEQYF | TGTGCCAGCAGCTTTCGGGGGATCTACGAGCAGTACTTC | - | TRBJ2-7 | TRBV9 | -
CASSLVIRGAGELFF | TGTGCCAGCAGCTTAGTAATCCGGGGGGCCGGGGAGCTGTTTTTT | - | TRBJ2-2 | TRBV11-3 | TRBD2
CASRKTDRVGTEAFF | TGTGCCAGCAGAAAAACGGACAGGGTTGGTACTGAAGCTTTCTTT | - | TRBJ1-1 | TRBV6-5 | TRBD1
CASSIWDGDTEAFF | TGTGCCAGTAGTATCTGGGATGGGGACACTGAAGCTTTCTTT | many | TRBJ1-1 | TRBV19 | -
CASSLWGRDDDGYTF | TGTGCCAGCAGTTTATGGGGGCGTGACGATGATGGCTACACCTTC | few | TRBJ1-2 | TRBV12-3/TRBV12-4 | -
CASSQDTISSYNSPLHF | TGCGCCAGCAGCCAAGATACTATCAGCTCCTATAATTCACCCCTCCACTTT | - | TRBJ1-6 | TRBV4-3 | -
CASVGQGAQPQHF | TGTGCCAGTGTTGGACAGGGAGCTCAGCCCCAGCATTTT | - | TRBJ1-5 | TRBV19 | TRBD1
CSVDRDGGYTF | TGCAGCGTTGACCGGGACGGTGGCTACACCTTC | - | TRBJ1-2 | TRBV29-1 | -
CASSEGGRGGQGNEQFF | TGTGCCAGCAGTGAAGGGGGGCGGGGGGGCCAAGGCAATGAGCAGTTCTTC | once | TRBJ2-1 | TRBV2 | TRBD2
CASSLGGAGRGVPYEQYF | TGTGCCAGCAGCTTAGGGGGGGCTGGCAGGGGGGTGCCCTACGAGCAGTACTTC | - | TRBJ2-7 | TRBV7-2 | -
CASSFHGTENSPLHF | TGTGCCAGCAGCTTCCACGGGACAGAAAATTCACCCCTCCACTTT | - | TRBJ1-6 | TRBV11-1 | TRBD1
CASSVDWDSGDDGYTF | TGTGCCAGCAGTGTTGATTGGGATTCTGGGGATGATGGCTACACCTTC | - | TRBJ1-2 | TRBV2 | -
CASSLTQGNTEAFF | TGTGCCAGCAGCTTGACCCAGGGAAACACTGAAGCTTTCTTT | - | TRBJ1-1 | TRBV7-9 | -
CSLGGRDQPQHF | TGCAGCCTAGGCGGCAGGGATCAGCCCCAGCATTTT | - | TRBJ1-5 | TRBV29-1 | -
CASSQDRTLNSPLHF | TGCGCCAGCAGCCAAGATCGAACTCTGAATTCACCCCTCCACTTT | many | TRBJ1-6 | TRBV4-3 | -
CSARAGAGNTEAFF | TGCAGTGCTAGAGCGGGGGCAGGGAACACTGAAGCTTTCTTT | many | TRBJ1-1 | TRBV20-1 | -
CASSPSGQGNEKLFF | TGCGCCAGCAGCCCCAGCGGACAGGGGAATGAAAAACTGTTTTTT | few | TRBJ1-4 | TRBV5-1 | TRBD1
CASSMDPDRPTFF | TGCGCCAGCAGCATGGACCCCGACAGGCCGACTTTCTTT | few | TRBJ1-1 | TRBV5-1 | -
CSARAGLSDQPQYF | TGCAGTGCTAGGGCGGGGTTAAGTGATCAGCCCCAGTACTTC | - | TRBJ2-5 | TRBV20-1 | -
CSARPGQGVGGYTF | TGCAGTGCGCGACCCGGACAGGGAGTAGGCGGCTACACCTTC | many | TRBJ1-2 | TRBV20-1 | TRBD1
CASSSRTGEYGYTF | TGTGCCAGCAGCTCCAGGACAGGGGAGTATGGCTACACCTTC | many | TRBJ1-2 | TRBV7-2 | TRBD1
CASSIYLCSVVLSYEQYF | - | once | TRBJ2-7 | TRBV2 | -
CASSGQGSSYGYTF | TGTGCCAGCAGTGGACAGGGGAGCTCCTATGGCTACACCTTC | - | TRBJ1-2 | TRBV2 | TRBD1
CASSPPGQGDVEQYF | TGTGCCAGCAGCCCACCGGGACAGGGTGATGTGGAGCAGTACTTC | few | TRBJ2-7 | TRBV7-2 | TRBD1
CASSYPLLEQYF | TGTGCCAGCAGTTACCCGTTGCTCGAGCAGTACTTC | - | TRBJ2-7 | TRBV7-2 | -
CSAMGLAGVPETQYF | TGCAGTGCTATGGGGCTAGCGGGAGTTCCAGAGACCCAGTACTTC | once | TRBJ2-5 | TRBV20-1 | TRBD2
CATQGGGSGNTIYF | TGTGCCACCCAGGGAGGAGGATCTGGAAACACCATATATTTT | once | TRBJ1-3 | TRBV10-3 | -
CASSPPGGPRGMNTEAFF | TGCGCCAGCAGCCCGCCGGGGGGACCGAGGGGTATGAACACTGAAGCTTTCTTT | - | TRBJ1-1 | TRBV7-9 | -
CATAGSGYQETQYF | TGTGCCACCGCCGGGTCCGGGTACCAAGAGACCCAGTACTTC | - | TRBJ2-5 | TRBV10-3 | -
CASSSVGPPATF | TGTGCCAGCAGTTCGGTAGGTCCCCCGGCCACCTTC | - | TRBJ1-2 | TRBV12-3/TRBV12-4 | -
CSARKTGGGLDQPQHF | TGCAGTGCTCGGAAAACAGGGGGCGGGTTAGATCAGCCCCAGCATTTT | - | TRBJ1-5 | TRBV20-1 | TRBD1
CASSSTGTSYNSPLHF | TGTGCCAGCAGTTCGACAGGCACATCCTATAATTCACCCCTCCACTTT | - | TRBJ1-6 | TRBV7-2 | -
CASSSQENQPQHF | TGTGCCAGCAGCTCACAGGAAAATCAGCCCCAGCATTTT | many | TRBJ1-5 | TRBV7-2 | -
CASSSPVGVSYEQYF | TGTGCCAGCAGTTCGCCGGTAGGGGTCTCCTACGAGCAGTACTTC | - | TRBJ2-7 | TRBV6-5 | -
CASSELGSRNTIYF | TGTGCCAGCAGTGAATTGGGGTCTCGAAACACCATATATTTT | few | TRBJ1-3 | TRBV6-1 | -
CASSLPEQGDTIYF | TGTGCCAGCAGCTTACCGGAGCAGGGGGACACCATATATTTT | few | TRBJ1-3 | TRBV7-9 | TRBD1
CASSYPRRDLSYEQYF | TGTGCCAGCAGCTATCCACGCCGGGACCTCTCCTACGAGCAGTACTTC | - | TRBJ2-7 | TRBV6-5 | -
CASSQEGGGFGDTFPYEQYF | TGCGCCAGCAGCCAGGAAGGGGGGGGGTTCGGCGACACCTTTCCCTACGAGCAGTACTTC | few | TRBJ2-7 | TRBV4-3 | -
CASSQVGVNEQYF | TGTGCCAGCAGCCAAGTGGGCGTCAACGAGCAGTACTTC | many | TRBJ2-7 | TRBV14 | -
CAISERGGHQPQHF | TGTGCCATCAGTGAGAGGGGCGGGCATCAGCCCCAGCATTTT | - | TRBJ1-5 | TRBV10-3 | -
CASSRRTDGNTEAFF | TGCGCCAGCAGCCGTAGAACGGACGGAAACACTGAAGCTTTCTTT | once | TRBJ1-1 | TRBV4-3 | -
CASSPPQAGNHEQYF | TGTGCCAGCTCACCCCCCCAGGCGGGGAATCACGAGCAGTACTTC | few | TRBJ2-7 | TRBV24-1 | -